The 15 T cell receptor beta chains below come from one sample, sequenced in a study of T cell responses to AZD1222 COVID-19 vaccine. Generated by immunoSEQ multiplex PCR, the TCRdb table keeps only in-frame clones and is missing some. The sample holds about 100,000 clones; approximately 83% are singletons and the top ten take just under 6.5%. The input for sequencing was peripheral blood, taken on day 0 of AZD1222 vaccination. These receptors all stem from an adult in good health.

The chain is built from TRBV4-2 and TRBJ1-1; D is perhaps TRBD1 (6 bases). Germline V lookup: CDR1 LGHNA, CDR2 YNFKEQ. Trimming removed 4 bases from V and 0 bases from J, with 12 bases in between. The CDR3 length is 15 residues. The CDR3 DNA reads TGTGCCAGCAGCCCTCGGAAGGGGGTGAACACTGAAGCTTTCTTT. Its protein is CASSPRKGVNTEAFF.

The CDR3 here is CASTESSGNTIYF. The CDR3 DNA reads as TGTGCCAGTACAGAGAGCTCTGGAAACACCATATATTTT. The chain couples TRBV19 to TRBJ1-3; D is undetermined. V lost 7 bases, J lost 0 bases, and 7 bases lay in between. CDR3 size: 13 residues. Germline CDR1 and CDR2: LNHDA and SQIVND (reference sequence). Based on the CDR3 plus reference TRBV19 and TRBJ1-3, the full variable domain is DGGITQSPKYLFRKEGQNVTLSCEQNLNHDAMYWYRQDPGQGLRLIYYSQIVNDFQKGDIAEGYSVSREKKESFPLTVTSAQKNPTAFYLCASTESSGNTIYFGEGSWLTVV.

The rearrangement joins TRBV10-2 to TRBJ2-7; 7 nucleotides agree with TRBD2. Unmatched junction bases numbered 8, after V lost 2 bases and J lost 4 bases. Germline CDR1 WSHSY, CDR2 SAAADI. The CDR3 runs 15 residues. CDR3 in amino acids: CASSERRVGGYEQYF. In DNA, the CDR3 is TGCGCCAGCAGTGAGCGCCGGGTGGGGGGGTACGAGCAGTACTTC.

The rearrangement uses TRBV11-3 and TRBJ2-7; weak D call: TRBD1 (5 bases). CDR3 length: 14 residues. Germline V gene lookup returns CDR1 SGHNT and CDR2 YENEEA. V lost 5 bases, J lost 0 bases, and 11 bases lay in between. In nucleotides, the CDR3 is TGTGCCAGCAGCCCTGCCAGGGCCTCCTACGAGCAGTACTTC. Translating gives CASSPARASYEQYF.

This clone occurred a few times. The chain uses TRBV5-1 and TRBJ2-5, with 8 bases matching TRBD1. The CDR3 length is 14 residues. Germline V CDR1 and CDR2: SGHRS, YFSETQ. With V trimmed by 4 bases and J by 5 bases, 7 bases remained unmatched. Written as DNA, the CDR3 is TGCGCCAGCAGCATCCAGGGGGCGAGCGAGACCCAGTACTTC. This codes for CASSIQGASETQYF.

The DNA of the CDR3 is TGTGCCAGCAGTTACCCGGTCCCGGGCCAGCCCCAGCATTTT. It translates to CASSYPVPGQPQHF. The chain joins TRBV6-2 or TRBV6-3 to TRBJ1-5, with D hard to call. V shed 2 bases and J shed 7 bases, with 12 bases lying between them. The CDR3 has 14 residues. Looked up from germline, CDR1 is MNHEY and CDR2 is SVGEGT.

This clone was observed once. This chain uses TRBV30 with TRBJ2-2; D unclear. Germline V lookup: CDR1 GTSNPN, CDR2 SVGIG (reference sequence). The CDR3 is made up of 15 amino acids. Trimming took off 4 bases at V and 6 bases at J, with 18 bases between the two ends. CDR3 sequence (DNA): TGTGCCTGGAAACAGAAGTATGAGGCTTCCGGGGAGCTGTTTTTT. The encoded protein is CAWKQKYEASGELFF.

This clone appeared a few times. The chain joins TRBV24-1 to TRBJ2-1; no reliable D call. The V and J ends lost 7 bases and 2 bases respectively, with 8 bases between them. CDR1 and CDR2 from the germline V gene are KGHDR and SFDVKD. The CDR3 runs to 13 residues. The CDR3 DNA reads TGTGCCACCAGAGAAGGGACCTACAATGAGCAGTTCTTC. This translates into CATREGTYNEQFF.

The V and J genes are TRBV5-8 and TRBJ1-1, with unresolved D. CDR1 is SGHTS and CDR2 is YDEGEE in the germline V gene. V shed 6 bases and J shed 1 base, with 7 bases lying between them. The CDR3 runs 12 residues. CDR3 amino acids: CASNRANTEAFF. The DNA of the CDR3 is TGTGCCAGCAACCGGGCGAACACTGAAGCTTTCTTT.

CDR3 bases: TGTGCCAGCAGCCAAACCTCAGACTATGGCTACACCTTC. It translates to CASSQTSDYGYTF. The chain carries TRBV6-2 or TRBV6-3 and TRBJ1-2; D gene ambiguous. The CDR3 has 13 residues. The germline gives CDR1 MNHEY, CDR2 SVGEGT. V was pared by 6 bases and J by 3 bases, with 11 bases between.

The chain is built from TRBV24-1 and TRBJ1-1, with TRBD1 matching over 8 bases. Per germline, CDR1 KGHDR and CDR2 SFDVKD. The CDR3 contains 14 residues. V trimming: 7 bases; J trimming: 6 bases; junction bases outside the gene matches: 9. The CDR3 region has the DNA TGTGCCACCAGCCCCCGGGACAGGTCATCTGAAGCTTTCTTT. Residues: CATSPRDRSSEAFF.

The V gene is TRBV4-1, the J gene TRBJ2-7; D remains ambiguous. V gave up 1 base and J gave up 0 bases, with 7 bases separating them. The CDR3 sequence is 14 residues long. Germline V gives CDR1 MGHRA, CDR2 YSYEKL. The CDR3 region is CASSQGRLSYEQYF. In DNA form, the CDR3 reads TGCGCCAGCAGCCAAGGACGGCTCTCCTACGAGCAGTACTTC.

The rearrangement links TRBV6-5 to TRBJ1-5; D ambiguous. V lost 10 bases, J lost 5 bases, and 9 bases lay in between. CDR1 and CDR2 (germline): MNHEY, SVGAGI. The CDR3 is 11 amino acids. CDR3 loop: CATGDHQPQHF. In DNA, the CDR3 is TGTGCCACGGGTGACCATCAGCCCCAGCATTTT.

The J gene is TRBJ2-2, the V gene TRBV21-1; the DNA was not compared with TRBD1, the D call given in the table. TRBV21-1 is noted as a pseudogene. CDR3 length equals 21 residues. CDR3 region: CASSKGLVQGVRKSHTGELFF. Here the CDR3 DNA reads TGTGCCAGCAGCAAAGGACTGGTACAGGGGGTAAGGAAATCCCACACCGGGGAGCTGTTTTTT.

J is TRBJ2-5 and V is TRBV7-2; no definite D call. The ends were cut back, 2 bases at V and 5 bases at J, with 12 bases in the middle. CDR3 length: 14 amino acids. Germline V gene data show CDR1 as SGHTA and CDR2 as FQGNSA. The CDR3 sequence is CASSLMSLGETQYF. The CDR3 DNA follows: TGTGCCAGCAGCTTAATGTCGTTGGGGGAGACCCAGTACTTC.